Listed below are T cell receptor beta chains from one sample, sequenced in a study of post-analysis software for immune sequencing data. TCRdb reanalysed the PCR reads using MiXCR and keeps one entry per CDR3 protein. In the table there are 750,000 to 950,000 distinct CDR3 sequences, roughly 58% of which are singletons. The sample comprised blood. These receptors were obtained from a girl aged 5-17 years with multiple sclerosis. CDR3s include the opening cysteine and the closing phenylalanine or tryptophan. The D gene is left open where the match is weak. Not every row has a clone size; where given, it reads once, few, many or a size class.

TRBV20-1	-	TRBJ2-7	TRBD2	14	TGCAGTGCTGTTGGACTAGCGGAACCCTACGAGCAGTACTTC	CSAVGLAEPYEQYF
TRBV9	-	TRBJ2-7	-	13	TGTGCCAGCAGCGGAAAGACTAGCTACGAGCAGTACTTC	CASSGKTSYEQYF
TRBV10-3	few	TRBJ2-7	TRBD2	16	TGTGCCATCAGTGAGTCGCGGGGGGGAAGCTCCTACGAGCAGTACTTC	CAISESRGGSSYEQYF
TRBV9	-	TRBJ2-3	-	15	TGTGCCAGCAGCGTAGAGGGGGGGAGTGCAGATACGCAGTATTTT	CASSVEGGSADTQYF
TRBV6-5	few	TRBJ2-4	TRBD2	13	TGTGCCAGCAGTTCTAGCGGAAAAAACATTCAGTACTTC	CASSSSGKNIQYF
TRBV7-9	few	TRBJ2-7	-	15	TGTGCCAGCAGCTTATCCCGGGGGCAGTTCTACGAGCAGTACTTC	CASSLSRGQFYEQYF
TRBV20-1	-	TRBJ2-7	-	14	TGCAGTGCCGAGTCCCCGGGAGTATATTACGAGCAGTACTTC	CSAESPGVYYEQYF
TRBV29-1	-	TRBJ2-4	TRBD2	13	TGCAGCGGGGGAGGGCCGTCCAAAAACATTCAGTACTTC	CSGGGPSKNIQYF
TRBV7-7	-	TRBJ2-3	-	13	TGTGCCAGCAGCCTGGGGACTTTGAATACGCAGTATTTT	CASSLGTLNTQYF
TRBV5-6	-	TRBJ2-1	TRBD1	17	TGTGCCAGCAGCCCGCCACCGGACAGGAGATACTACAATGAGCAGTTCTTC	CASSPPPDRRYYNEQFF
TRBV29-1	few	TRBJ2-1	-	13	TGCAGCGCCACCGGGACCACCTACAATGAGCAGTTCTTC	CSATGTTYNEQFF
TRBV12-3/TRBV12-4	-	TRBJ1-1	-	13	TGTGCCAGCAGGGTCAGGGACCACACTGAAGCTTTCTTT	CASRVRDHTEAFF
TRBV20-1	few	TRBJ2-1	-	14	TGCAGTGCTCCCGGGTTCTCCTCCTACAATGAGCAGTTCTTC	CSAPGFSSYNEQFF
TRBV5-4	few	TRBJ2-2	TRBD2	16	TGTGCCAGCAGCTTGCCTAGCGGACCGAACACCGGGGAGCTGTTTTTT	CASSLPSGPNTGELFF
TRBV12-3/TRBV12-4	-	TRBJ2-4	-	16	TGTGCCAGCAGTTCCCCCGGGACACCCGGTTTGAGGGAGCAGTACTTC	CASSSPGTPGLREQYF
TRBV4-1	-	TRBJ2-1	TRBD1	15	TGCGCCAGCAGCCAAGAAGGGCAGGGGGCGCGTGAGCAGTTCTTC	CASSQEGQGAREQFF
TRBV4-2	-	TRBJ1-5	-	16	TGTGCCAGCAGCCAAGATCTAGGGGGAGGCAATCAGCCCCAGCATTTT	CASSQDLGGGNQPQHF
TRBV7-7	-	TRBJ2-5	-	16	TGTGCTAGCAGCGAAGGATTCACTACCACCCGAGAGACCCAGTACTTC	CASSEGFTTTRETQYF
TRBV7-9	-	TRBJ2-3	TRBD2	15	TGTGCCAGCAGCTTAACTAGCGGGAGGACAGATACGCAGTATTTT	CASSLTSGRTDTQYF
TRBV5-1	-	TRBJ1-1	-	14	TGCGCCAGCAGCTTGGAGACGGATGCCACTGAAGCTTTCTTT	CASSLETDATEAFF